The present T cell receptor (beta chain) was sequenced within a study of blood T cell repertoires in COVID-19. Study in general: Spain, Italy and the United States supplied samples that represented acute and convalescent COVID-19. In each case, the material was cDNA or gDNA derived from T cells, B-cell-depleted T cells, or PBMCs.

Authors' analysis steps: Reference gene primer amplification gave nucleated cell count estimates. Assay used: immunoSEQ multiplex PCR; TCRdb lists only in-frame clones, some missing. The V and J calls and clone size come from that table; D and trimming were worked out from the DNA. Here the sample spans fewer than 70,000 clones, 75% to 90% being singletons. V was shortened by 5 bases and J by 7 bases, with 13 bases between the two germline ends. CDR3 length: 14 amino acids. In germline, CDR1 is SGHNT, CDR2 YYREEE (reference sequence). The rearrangement joins TRBV5-4 to TRBJ1-6, with D possibly TRBD1 on 5 matching bases. This sequence originates from a man aged 45 to 65 with active COVID-19. The source material was peripheral blood. The CDR3 is CASRTGTENSPLHF. The CDR3 nucleotides read TGTGCCAGCAGAACCGGGACTGAGAATTCACCCCTCCACTTT.